The 3 T cell receptor beta chains listed next were all sequenced from one sample in a study of blood T cell repertoires in COVID-19. Some clones are missing from TCRdb's copy, which holds only in-frame ones; the method was immunoSEQ multiplex PCR. The sample has tens of thousands of clones, 75% to 85% seen once; the top ten hold over 12%. Sequencing was performed on peripheral blood. Every receptor here comes from a human donor with acute or convalescent COVID-19. The donor label of this sample is uncertain.

This clone was counted a single time. The chain combines TRBV11-2 with TRBJ1-2, with D unresolved. CDR3 length equals 13 residues. Per germline, CDR1 SGHAT and CDR2 FQNNGV. V gave up 0 bases and J gave up 4 bases, with 6 bases separating them. The CDR3 spells CASSLDGRYGYTF. CDR3 bases: TGTGCCAGCAGCTTAGATGGGCGCTATGGCTACACCTTC.

This clone was seen only once. The chain links TRBV28 to TRBJ2-5; D might be TRBD1 (6 bases). This CDR3 is 14 amino acids long. The germline CDR1 and CDR2 sequences are MDHEN and SYDVKM. V lost 5 bases and J 9 bases, leaving 19 bases between the germline ends. CDR3 loop: CASSTWTVLGAQYF. CDR3 in DNA: TGTGCCAGCAGTACCTGGACAGTTTTAGGGGCCCAGTACTTC.

There are a few counts of this clone. This rearrangement joins TRBV25-1 to TRBJ1-5; D is unclear. The length of the CDR3 is 16 residues. Trimming stripped 5 bases from V and 6 bases from J, with 20 bases between. Germline CDR1 reads MGHDK; CDR2 reads SYGVNS. The CDR3 here is CASSPRGMNSRQPQHF. The CDR3 nucleotides read TGTGCCAGCAGTCCCCGGGGAATGAATTCGCGTCAGCCCCAGCATTTT.